This T cell receptor (beta chain) was recorded in a study of cytomegalovirus exposure and HLA in healthy donors. PCR used 60 Vbeta primers and 13 Jbeta primers. Generated by immunoSEQ multiplex PCR, the TCRdb table keeps only in-frame clones and is missing some. Of approximately 160,000 clones in the sample, approximately 81% were seen once. The sample holds one count of this clone. This CDR3 is 15 amino acids long. Germline V gene sequence: CDR1 KGHSH, CDR2 LQKENI. V lost 3 bases, J lost 5 bases, and 17 bases lay in between. The origin of this receptor is a woman between 18 and 30 years old in good health and CMV-seronegative. The material sequenced was PBMCs. The genes are TRBV18 and TRBJ2-7; TRBD1 might be the D (6 bases). CDR3 sequence: CASSPRQGLPHEQYF. The DNA of the CDR3 is TGTGCCAGCTCACCGAGGCAGGGGCTGCCCCACGAGCAGTACTTC. Full variable domain (rest looked up from reference TRBV18 and TRBJ2-7): NAGVMQNPRHLVRRRGQEARLRCSPMKGHSHVYWYRQLPEEGLKFMVYLQKENIIDESGMPKERFSAEFPKEGPSILRIQQVVRGDSAAYFCASSPRQGLPHEQYFGPGTRLTVT.